Here is one T cell receptor beta chain with its context. This specimen belongs to a study of blood T cell repertoires in COVID-19. The V and J ends lost 6 bases and 1 base respectively, with 15 bases between them. In germline, CDR1 is SGHVS, CDR2 FNYEAQ. The CDR3 runs to 16 residues. Method: immunoSEQ multiplex PCR; TCRdb's copy keeps in-frame clones and lacks some. The top ten clones hold over 0.2% of a sample with around 700,000 clones, 85% to 90% of them seen once. The J gene is TRBJ2-2, the V gene TRBV7-6, with D perhaps TRBD2 (6 bases). The sequenced sample was peripheral blood. This receptor was identified in a woman younger than 35 with acute or convalescent COVID-19. The CDR3 bases are TGTGCCAGCAGGCGGAGGAGGGGAGTGAACACCGGGGAGCTGTTTTTT. Translation: CASRRRRGVNTGELFF.